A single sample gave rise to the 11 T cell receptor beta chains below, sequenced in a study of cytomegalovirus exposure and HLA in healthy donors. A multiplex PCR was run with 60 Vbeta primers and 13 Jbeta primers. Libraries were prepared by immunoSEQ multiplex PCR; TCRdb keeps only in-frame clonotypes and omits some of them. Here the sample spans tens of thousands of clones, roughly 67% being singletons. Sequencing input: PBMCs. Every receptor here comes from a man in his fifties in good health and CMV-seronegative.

The CDR3 loop is CASSLEGTVGSPLHF. The CDR3 region has the DNA TGTGCCAGCAGCTTAGAGGGGACTGTGGGTTCACCCCTCCACTTT. The chain has TRBV7-9 and TRBJ1-6; D possibly corresponds to TRBD1 (5 bases). With 1 base removed from V and 9 bases from J, the gap between germline ends came to 13 bases. Looked up from germline, CDR1 is SEHNR and CDR2 is FQNEAQ (reference sequence). The CDR3 spans 15 residues.

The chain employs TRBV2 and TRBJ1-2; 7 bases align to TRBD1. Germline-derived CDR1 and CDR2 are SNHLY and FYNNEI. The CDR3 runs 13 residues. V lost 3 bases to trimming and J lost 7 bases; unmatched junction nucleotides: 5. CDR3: CASSDIAGGGYTF. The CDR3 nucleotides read TGTGCCAGCAGTGACATCGCAGGGGGTGGCTACACCTTC. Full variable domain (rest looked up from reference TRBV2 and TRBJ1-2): EPEVTQTPSHQVTQMGQEVILRCVPISNHLYFYWYRQILGQKVEFLVSFYNNEISEKSEIFDDQFSVERPDGSNFTLKIRSTKLEDSAMYFCASSDIAGGGYTFGSGTRLTVV.

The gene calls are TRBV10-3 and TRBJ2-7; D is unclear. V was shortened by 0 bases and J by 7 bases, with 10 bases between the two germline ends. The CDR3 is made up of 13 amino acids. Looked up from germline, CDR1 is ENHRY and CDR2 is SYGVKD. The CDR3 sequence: CAISESATREQYF. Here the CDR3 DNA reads TGTGCCATCAGTGAGTCTGCGACTCGAGAGCAGTACTTC.

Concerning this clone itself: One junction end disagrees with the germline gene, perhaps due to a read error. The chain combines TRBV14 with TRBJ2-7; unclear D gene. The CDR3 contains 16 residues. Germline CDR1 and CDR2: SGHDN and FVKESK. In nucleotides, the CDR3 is TGTGCCAGCAGCCAAGATTCCGGAGAACCCTCCCACGAGCAGTACTTC. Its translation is CASSQDSGEPSHEQYF.

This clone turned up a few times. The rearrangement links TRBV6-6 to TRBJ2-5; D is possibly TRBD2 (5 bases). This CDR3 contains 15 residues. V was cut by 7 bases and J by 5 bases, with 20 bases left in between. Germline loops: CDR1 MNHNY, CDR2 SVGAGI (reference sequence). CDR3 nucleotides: TGTGCCAGCACCCAGGACGGTCAGAGAGGGGAGACCCAGTACTTC. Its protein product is CASTQDGQRGETQYF.

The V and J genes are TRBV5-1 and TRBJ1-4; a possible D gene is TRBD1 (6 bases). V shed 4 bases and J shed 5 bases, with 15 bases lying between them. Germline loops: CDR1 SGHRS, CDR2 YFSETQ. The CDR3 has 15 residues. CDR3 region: CASSAQDSRNEKLFF. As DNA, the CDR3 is TGCGCCAGCAGCGCCCAGGACAGCAGAAATGAAAAACTGTTTTTT. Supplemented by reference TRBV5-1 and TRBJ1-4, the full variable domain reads KAGVTQTPRYLIKTRGQQVTLSCSPISGHRSVSWYQQTPGQGLQFLFEYFSETQRNKGNFPGRFSGRQFSNSRSEMNVSTLELGDSALYLCASSAQDSRNEKLFFGSGTQLSVL.

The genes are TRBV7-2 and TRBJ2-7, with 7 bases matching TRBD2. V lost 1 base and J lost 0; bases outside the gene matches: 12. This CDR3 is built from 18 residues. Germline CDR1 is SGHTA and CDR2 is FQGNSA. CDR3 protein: CASSLVSSGLIFSYEQYF. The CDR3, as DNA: TGTGCCAGCAGCTTAGTATCTAGCGGCCTCATTTTCTCCTACGAGCAGTACTTC.

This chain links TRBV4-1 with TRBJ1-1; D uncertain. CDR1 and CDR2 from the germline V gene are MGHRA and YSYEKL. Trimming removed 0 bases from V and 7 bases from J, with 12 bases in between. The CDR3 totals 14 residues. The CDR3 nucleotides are TGCGCCAGCAGCCAAGATTTTGGCCAGTTTGAAGCTTTCTTT. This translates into CASSQDFGQFEAFF.

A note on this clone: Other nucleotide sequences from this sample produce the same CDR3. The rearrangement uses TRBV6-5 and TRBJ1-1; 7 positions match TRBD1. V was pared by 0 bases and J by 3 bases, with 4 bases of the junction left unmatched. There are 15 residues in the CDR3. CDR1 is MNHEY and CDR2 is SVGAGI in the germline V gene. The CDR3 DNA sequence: TGTGCCAGCAGTTACTCACCAGGGGGAGACACTGAAGCTTTCTTT. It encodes CASSYSPGGDTEAFF.

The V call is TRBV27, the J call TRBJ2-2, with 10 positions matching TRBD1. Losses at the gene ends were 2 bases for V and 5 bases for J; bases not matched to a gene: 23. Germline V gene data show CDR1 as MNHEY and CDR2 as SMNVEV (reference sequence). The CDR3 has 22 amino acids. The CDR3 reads CASSLDAFRIRRDRGGTGELFF. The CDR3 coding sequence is TGTGCCAGCAGTTTAGACGCCTTCAGGATAAGGAGGGACAGGGGAGGGACCGGGGAGCTGTTTTTT.

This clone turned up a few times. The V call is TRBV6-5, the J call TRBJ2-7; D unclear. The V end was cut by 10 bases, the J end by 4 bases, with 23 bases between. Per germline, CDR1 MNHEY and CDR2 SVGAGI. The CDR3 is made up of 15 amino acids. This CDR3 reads CAIFFKQKAAYEQYF. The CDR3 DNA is TGTGCCATTTTTTTCAAGCAGAAGGCGGCATACGAGCAGTACTTC.